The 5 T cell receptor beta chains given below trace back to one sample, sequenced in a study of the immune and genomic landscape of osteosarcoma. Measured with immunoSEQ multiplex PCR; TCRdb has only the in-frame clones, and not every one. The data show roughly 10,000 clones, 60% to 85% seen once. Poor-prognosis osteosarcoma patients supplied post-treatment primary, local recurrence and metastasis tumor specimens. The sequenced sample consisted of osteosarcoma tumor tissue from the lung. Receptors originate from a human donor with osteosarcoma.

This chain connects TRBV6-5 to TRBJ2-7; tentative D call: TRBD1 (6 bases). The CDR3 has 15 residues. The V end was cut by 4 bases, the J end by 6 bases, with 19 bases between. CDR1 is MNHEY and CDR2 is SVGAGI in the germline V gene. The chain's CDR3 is CASSSQGAAPGEQYF. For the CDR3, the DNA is TGTGCCAGCAGTTCACAGGGTGCGGCTCCTGGCGAGCAGTACTTC.

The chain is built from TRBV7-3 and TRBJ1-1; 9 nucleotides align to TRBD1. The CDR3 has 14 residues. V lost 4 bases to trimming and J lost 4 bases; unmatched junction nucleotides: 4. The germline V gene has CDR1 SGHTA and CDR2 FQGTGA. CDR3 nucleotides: TGTGCCAGCAGCTCAGGACAGGGGAGCACTGAAGCTTTCTTT. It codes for CASSSGQGSTEAFF.

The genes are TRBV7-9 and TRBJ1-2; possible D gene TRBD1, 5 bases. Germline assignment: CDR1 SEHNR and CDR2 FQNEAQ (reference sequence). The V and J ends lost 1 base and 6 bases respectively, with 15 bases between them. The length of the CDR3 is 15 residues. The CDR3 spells CASSLGGSGGDGYTF. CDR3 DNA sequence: TGTGCCAGCAGCTTAGGAGGCAGTGGGGGTGATGGCTACACCTTC.

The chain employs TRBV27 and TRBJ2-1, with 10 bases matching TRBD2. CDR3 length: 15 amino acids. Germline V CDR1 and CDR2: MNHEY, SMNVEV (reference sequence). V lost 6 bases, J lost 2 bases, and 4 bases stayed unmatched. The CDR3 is CASSWTSGTYNEQFF. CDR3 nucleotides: TGTGCCAGCAGCTGGACTAGCGGAACCTACAATGAGCAGTTCTTC.

CDR3 region: CASSQLAGDADTQYF. CDR3 sequence (DNA): TGTGCCAGCAGCCAACTAGCGGGAGATGCGGATACGCAGTATTTT. The chain combines TRBV4-2 with TRBJ2-3; 10 bases agree with TRBD2. Per the germline V gene, CDR1 is LGHNA and CDR2 is YNFKEQ. V was pared by 2 bases and J by 6 bases, with 5 bases of the junction left unmatched. This CDR3 spans 15 amino acids.